This T cell receptor (beta chain) was retrieved from a study of neoadjuvant nivolumab and ipilimumab in lung cancer. In its sample, this clone was seen a few times. Its antigen is as yet unknown. Assay: immunoSEQ multiplex PCR; the TCRdb copy retains only in-frame clones and omits some. The repertoire consists of approximately 7,000 clones, with roughly 84% occurring once and the leading ten covering around 5.3%. Trimming took 0 bases from V and 4 from J, leaving 12 bases between them. This CDR3 has 15 residues. CDR1 is LNHNV and CDR2 is YYDKDF in the germline V gene (reference sequence). Study-wide points: Only a small number of samples underwent TCR sequencing.

The sequence was collected from an adult with non-small cell lung cancer. The sample was tumor tissue, taken after neoadjuvant nivolumab, alone or with ipilimumab, at or shortly before surgery. This rearrangement joins TRBV15 to TRBJ1-1; D not certain. The CDR3 nucleotides are TGTGCCACCAGCAGAGACGAGGGATATGGCACTGAAGCTTTCTTT. Translated: CATSRDEGYGTEAFF.